The entry that follows covers one T cell receptor (beta chain) sequence. The antigen is undetermined. With 2 bases clipped from V and 0 bases from J, the junction kept 3 bases outside the gene matches. The CDR3 runs 15 residues. Germline loops: CDR1 LNHDA, CDR2 SQIVND (reference sequence). This entry is derived from a study of shared clonotypes between healthy human individuals. Study findings and constraints: Estimated richness values were generally larger in naive subsets than in memory subsets.

Only CD45RO-negative cells positively selected for CCR7 counted as naive CD8 cells, so terminally differentiated effector memory CD45RA+ cells were excluded. Recent acute infections and vaccinations were absent in the healthy HIV-negative adult donors. Every donor was a Caucasian adult from Nashville, Tennessee. For each subset, genomic DNA was distributed in equal portions over several immunoSEQ plates. TCRdb's copy holds only in-frame clones and misses some; the assay was immunoSEQ multiplex PCR. The sample holds 750,000 to 1,000,000 clones, about 92% seen once. The V gene is TRBV19, the J gene TRBJ2-7, with 8 bases lining up with TRBD2. This TCR derives from a man aged 30-40 years in good health. The sequencing input was naive CD8+ T cells sorted from blood. CDR3 in DNA: TGTGCCAGTAGTATAAGCGGGAGCCCCTCCTACGAGCAGTACTTC. Its translation is CASSISGSPSYEQYF.